This entry features one T cell receptor (beta chain) sequence. Sequencing used immunoSEQ multiplex PCR; TCRdb keeps in-frame clones, though not all of them. The sample lists approximately 200,000 clones; 84% were seen once. Patients from Seattle were sampled longitudinally, starting during active infection. The sample belongs to a study of blood T cell repertoires in COVID-19. Study details: T cells, B-cell-depleted T cells, or PBMCs supplied cDNA or gDNA.

This CDR3 has 14 amino acids. From germline, CDR1 is LNHNV and CDR2 YYDKDF (reference sequence). The trim removed 5 bases at V and 3 bases at J, leaving 6 bases unmatched. This receptor was obtained from a woman at least 80 years old with COVID-19, enrolled during active disease. The source material was peripheral blood. The chain has TRBV15 and TRBJ1-1; 7 positions agree with TRBD1. For the CDR3, the DNA is TGTGCCACCAGCTCCTACAGGGGCCACACTGAAGCTTTCTTT. This encodes CATSSYRGHTEAFF. The full variable domain, in which reference TRBV15 and TRBJ1-1 provide the parts outside the CDR3, is DAMVIQNPRYQVTQFGKPVTLSCSQTLNHNVMYWYQQKSSQAPKLLFHYYDKDFNNEADTPDNFQSRRPNTSFCFLDIRSPGLGDTAMYLCATSSYRGHTEAFFGQGTRLTVV.